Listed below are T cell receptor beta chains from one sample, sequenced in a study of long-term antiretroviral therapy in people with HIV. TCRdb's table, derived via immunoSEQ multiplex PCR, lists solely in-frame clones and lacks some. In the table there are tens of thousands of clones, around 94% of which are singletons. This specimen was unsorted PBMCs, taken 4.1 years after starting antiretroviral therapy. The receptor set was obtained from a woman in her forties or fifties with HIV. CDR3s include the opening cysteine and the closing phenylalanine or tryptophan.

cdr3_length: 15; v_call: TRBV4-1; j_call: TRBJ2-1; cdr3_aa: CASSQGLSSYNEQFF
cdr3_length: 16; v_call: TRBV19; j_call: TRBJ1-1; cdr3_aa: CASRYRDRGANTEAFF
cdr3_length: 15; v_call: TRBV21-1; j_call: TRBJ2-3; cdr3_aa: CASSIKHGITDTQYF
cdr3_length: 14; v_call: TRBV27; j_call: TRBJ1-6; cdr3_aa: CASSFGGRNSPLHF
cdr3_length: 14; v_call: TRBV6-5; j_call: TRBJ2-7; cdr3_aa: CASSSMGRTYEQYF
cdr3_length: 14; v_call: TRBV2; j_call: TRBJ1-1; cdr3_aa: CASMGDRGNTEAFF
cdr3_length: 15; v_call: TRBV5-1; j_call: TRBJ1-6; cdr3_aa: CASSGTPSANSPLHF
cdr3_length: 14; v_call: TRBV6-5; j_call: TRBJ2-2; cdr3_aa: CASSQNLNTGELFF
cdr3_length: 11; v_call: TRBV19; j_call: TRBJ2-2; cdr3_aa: CASSMRGELFF
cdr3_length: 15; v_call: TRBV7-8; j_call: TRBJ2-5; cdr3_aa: CASSLVRGIGETQYF
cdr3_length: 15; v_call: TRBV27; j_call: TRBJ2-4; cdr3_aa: CASLLKKAGKNIQYF
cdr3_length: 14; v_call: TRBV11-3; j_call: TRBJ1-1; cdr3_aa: CASSLGPGNTEAFF
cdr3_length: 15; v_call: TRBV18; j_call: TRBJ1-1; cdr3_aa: CASSPTAAGDTEAFF
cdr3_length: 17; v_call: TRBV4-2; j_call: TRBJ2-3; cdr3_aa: CASSVGTSGRGTDTQYF
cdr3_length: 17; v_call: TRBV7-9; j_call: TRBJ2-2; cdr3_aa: CASSLGRQGTNTGELFF
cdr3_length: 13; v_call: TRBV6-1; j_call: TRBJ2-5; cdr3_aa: CASSGRLQETQYF
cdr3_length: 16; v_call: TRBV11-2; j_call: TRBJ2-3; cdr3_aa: CASSLVERGGTDTQYF
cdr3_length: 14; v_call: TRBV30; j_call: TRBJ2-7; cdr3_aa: CAWNPGTFSYEQYF
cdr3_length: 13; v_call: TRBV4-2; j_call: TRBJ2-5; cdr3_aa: CASSQRVGETQYF
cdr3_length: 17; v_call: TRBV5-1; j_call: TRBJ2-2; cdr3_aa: CASSYRTSGGEGGELFF
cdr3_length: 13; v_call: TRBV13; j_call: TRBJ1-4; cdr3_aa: CASSLVGNEKLFF
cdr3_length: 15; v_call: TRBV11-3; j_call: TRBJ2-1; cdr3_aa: CASSPSGGPYNEQFF
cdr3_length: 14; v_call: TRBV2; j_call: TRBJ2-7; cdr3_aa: CASMRGISSYEQYF
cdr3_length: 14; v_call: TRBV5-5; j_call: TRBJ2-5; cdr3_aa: CASSLAGGQETQYF
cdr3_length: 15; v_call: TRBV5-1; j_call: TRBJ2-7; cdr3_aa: CASSFGAEGSSEQYF
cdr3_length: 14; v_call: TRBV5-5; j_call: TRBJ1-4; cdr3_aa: CASSLDTNNEKLFF
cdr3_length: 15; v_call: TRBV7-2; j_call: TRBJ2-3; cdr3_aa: CASSPGDRHPDTQYF
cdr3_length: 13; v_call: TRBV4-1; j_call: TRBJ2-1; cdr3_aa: CASSQVGGDEQFF